These 30 T cell receptor beta chains were sequenced from one sample in a study of T cell changes during pregnancy in multiple sclerosis. Libraries were prepared by immunoSEQ multiplex PCR; TCRdb keeps only in-frame clonotypes and omits some of them. The top ten clones hold 3% to 4.5% of a sample with 46,000 or so clones, 85% to 95% of them seen once. The material was CD8+ T cells from peripheral blood mononuclear cells, obtained after pregnancy. Every receptor here comes from a female donor with multiple sclerosis, enrolled in a pregnancy study.

The chain links TRBV30 to TRBJ2-2; tentatively, D is TRBD2 (6 bases). The CDR3 contains 13 residues. V lost 5 bases to trimming and J lost 4 bases, with 11 bases between them. Germline lookup yields CDR1 GTSNPN and CDR2 SVGIG (reference sequence). CDR3 sequence (DNA): TGTGCCTGGGATGGGGGGATCACCGGGGAGCTGTTTTTT. Its translation: CAWDGGITGELFF.

The chain carries TRBV9 and TRBJ2-5; no clear D gene. Germline V CDR1 and CDR2: SGDLS, YYNGEE. Deletions cut 3 bases from V and 1 base from J, with 7 bases between. This CDR3 is built from 13 residues. This CDR3 is CASSAPSQETQYF. CDR3 DNA: TGTGCCAGCAGCGCCCCCTCCCAAGAGACCCAGTACTTC.

The chain has TRBV7-9 and TRBJ2-1; D not certain. CDR3 length equals 11 residues. Germline lookup yields CDR1 SEHNR and CDR2 FQNEAQ (reference sequence). Trimming took 5 bases from V and 9 from J, leaving 8 bases between them. The CDR3 DNA is TGTGCCAGCAGCCAAGCACGTGAGCAGTTCTTC. It translates to CASSQAREQFF.

The V and J genes are TRBV5-8 and TRBJ1-1, with TRBD1 as a possible D gene (6 bases). The CDR3 extends over 15 amino acids. The V gene's germline CDR1 is SGHTS and CDR2 YDEGEE. V was clipped by 7 bases and J by 0 bases, with 16 bases between them. The CDR3 DNA is TGTGCCAGCTGGGGCCCGGGACAAGTGAACACTGAAGCTTTCTTT. Translating gives CASWGPGQVNTEAFF. The full variable domain, with the rest looked up from reference TRBV5-8 and TRBJ1-1, is EAGVTQSPTHLIKTRGQQATLRCSPISGHTSVYWYQQALGLGLQFLLWYDEGEERNRGNFPPRFSGRQFPNYSSELNVNALELEDSALYLCASWGPGQVNTEAFFGQGTRLTVV.

The chain is built from TRBV2 and TRBJ1-2; TRBD1 is a possible D gene (6 bases). Per the germline V gene, CDR1 is SNHLY and CDR2 is FYNNEI. The CDR3 loop spans 13 amino acids. The V end lost 9 bases, the J end lost 2 bases, and 13 bases lay between the germline ends. The CDR3 region has the DNA TGTGCCAGTTCGACAGGAGAGAACTATGGCTACACCTTC. Its translation: CASSTGENYGYTF.

The chain is built from TRBV15 and TRBJ2-7; 10 bases map to TRBD1. V dropped 0 bases and J dropped 5; count of bases not matched to a gene: 7. Germline lookup yields CDR1 LNHNV and CDR2 YYDKDF (reference sequence). This CDR3 contains 16 residues. Here the CDR3 reads CATSRESTGGENEQYF. The CDR3 nucleotides read TGTGCCACCAGCAGAGAGTCGACAGGGGGCGAGAACGAGCAGTACTTC.

The V call is TRBV11-2, the J call TRBJ1-1, with 8 bases matching TRBD1. This CDR3 is built from 16 residues. The germline CDR1 and CDR2 sequences are SGHAT and FQNNGV. Trimming at V came to 5 bases and at J to 0 bases, leaving 8 bases not matched to a gene. The CDR3 DNA reads TGTGCCAGCAGCATTCCGGGGACAGGAGTGAACACTGAAGCTTTCTTT. Protein sequence: CASSIPGTGVNTEAFF.

This clone appeared a few times. The chain joins TRBV14 to TRBJ1-3, with D uncertain. Germline lookup yields CDR1 SGHDN and CDR2 FVKESK. V dropped 5 bases and J dropped 0 bases, with 8 bases sitting between them. The CDR3 has 14 amino acids. CDR3 DNA sequence: TGTGCCAGCAGCAAAAGCTACTCTGGAAACACCATATATTTT. This sequence encodes CASSKSYSGNTIYF.

The chain joins TRBV29-1 to TRBJ2-1; 10 positions match TRBD2. CDR1 and CDR2 from the germline V gene are SQVTM and ANQGSEA. V lost 2 bases and J lost 6; bases outside the gene matches: 4. The CDR3 runs to 14 residues. CDR3 protein: CSVEQRGGFNEQFF. CDR3 coding DNA: TGCAGCGTTGAACAGCGGGGGGGCTTCAATGAGCAGTTCTTC.

The J gene is TRBJ2-5, the V gene TRBV21-1; TRBD1 reflects the table's D call only, with no check against the DNA. TRBV21-1 is a pseudogene segment. This CDR3 is built from 20 residues. The CDR3 loop reads CASSKKPRTSGTGDQETQYF. The CDR3, as DNA: TGTGCCAGCAGCAAAAAGCCACGGACCTCCGGGACAGGAGATCAAGAGACCCAGTACTTC.

A single count supports this clone. V usage is TRBV28 and J usage is TRBJ2-7; 7 nucleotides match TRBD1. J was trimmed by 4 bases and V by 5 bases; bases with no gene match: 11. Germline CDR1 MDHEN, CDR2 SYDVKM. CDR3 length: 15 amino acids. Here the CDR3 reads CASSPTGTVVYEQYF. For the CDR3, the DNA is TGTGCCAGCAGTCCAACCGGGACAGTGGTGTACGAGCAGTACTTC. Supplemented by reference TRBV28 and TRBJ2-7, the full variable domain reads DVKVTQSSRYLVKRTGEKVFLECVQDMDHENMFWYRQDPGLGLRLIYFSYDVKMKEKGDIPEGYSVSREKKERFSLILESASTNQTSMYLCASSPTGTVVYEQYFGPGTRLTVT.

The chain links TRBV25-1 to TRBJ2-1; D gene uncertain. Germline CDR1 MGHDK, CDR2 SYGVNS. V lost 3 bases and J 2 bases, leaving 8 bases between the germline ends. This CDR3 is built from 14 residues. CDR3 residues: CASSDSQAYNEQFF. CDR3 DNA sequence: TGTGCCAGCAGTGATTCCCAGGCCTACAATGAGCAGTTCTTC. The full variable domain, with the rest looked up from reference TRBV25-1 and TRBJ2-1, is EADIYQTPRYLVIGTGKKITLECSQTMGHDKMYWYQQDPGMELHLIHYSYGVNSTEKGDLSSESTVSRIRTEHFPLTLESARPSHTSQYLCASSDSQAYNEQFFGPGTRLTVL.

The chain combines TRBV6-4 with TRBJ2-1; 12 nucleotides line up with TRBD2. The CDR3 covers 14 residues. V was pared by 3 bases and J by 10 bases, with 4 bases of the junction left unmatched. Germline lookup yields CDR1 MRHNA and CDR2 SNTAGT. CDR3 sequence (DNA): TGTGCCAGCAGTGAACTAGCGGGGGGACCCGAGCAGTTCTTC. Protein sequence: CASSELAGGPEQFF.

The chain has TRBV6-1 and TRBJ1-2; 7 bases agree with TRBD1. Germline trimming cut 6 bases from V and 4 bases from J; bases unmatched to any gene: 11. Germline assignment: CDR1 MNHNS and CDR2 SASEGT. The CDR3 has 15 residues. DNA of the CDR3: TGTGCCAGCAGCCCTACCGGGACAGCTAGCTATGGCTACACCTTC. Its protein is CASSPTGTASYGYTF.

This clone was counted once. The rearrangement joins TRBV6-6 to TRBJ1-1; D uncertain. The V gene lost 5 bases and the J gene lost 3 bases, with 10 bases spanning the gap. The CDR3 runs to 13 residues. Per germline, CDR1 MNHNY and CDR2 SVGAGI (reference sequence). The CDR3 sequence is CASSPFVDTEAFF. The CDR3 DNA follows: TGTGCCAGCAGTCCGTTTGTCGACACTGAAGCTTTCTTT.

The chain employs TRBV7-9 and TRBJ1-2; 9 nucleotides agree with TRBD1. The length of the CDR3 is 14 residues. Losses at the gene ends were 5 bases for V and 5 bases for J; bases not matched to a gene: 6. Germline CDR1 reads SEHNR; CDR2 reads FQNEAQ (reference sequence). The CDR3 region has the DNA TGTGCCAGCAGCAGCCGGGACAGGGTTTATGGCTACACCTTC. Its translation: CASSSRDRVYGYTF.

The V and J genes are TRBV5-1 and TRBJ2-7; TRBD1 is a possible D gene (5 bases). Trimming stripped 5 bases from V and 7 bases from J, with 16 bases between. CDR1 and CDR2 (germline): SGHRS, YFSETQ. CDR3 length: 13 residues. The CDR3 reads CASRFRELEEQYF. CDR3 sequence (DNA): TGCGCCAGCAGATTCAGGGAATTGGAAGAGCAGTACTTC. Full variable domain (missing parts from reference TRBV5-1 and TRBJ2-7): KAGVTQTPRYLIKTRGQQVTLSCSPISGHRSVSWYQQTPGQGLQFLFEYFSETQRNKGNFPGRFSGRQFSNSRSEMNVSTLELGDSALYLCASRFRELEEQYFGPGTRLTVT.

The rearrangement links TRBV27 to TRBJ2-7; possible D gene TRBD2, 6 bases. The CDR3 extends over 14 amino acids. Germline lookup yields CDR1 MNHEY and CDR2 SMNVEV (reference sequence). Trimming cost V 4 bases and J 3 bases, with 13 bases left between them. CDR3 in amino acids: CASSSIAEGYEQYF. CDR3 DNA: TGTGCCAGCAGTTCTATAGCGGAGGGCTACGAGCAGTACTTC.

The chain couples TRBV29-1 to TRBJ2-7, with TRBD2 matching over 9 bases. Looked up from germline, CDR1 is SQVTM and CDR2 is ANQGSEA. The CDR3 sequence is 15 residues long. After removal of 7 bases from V and 5 bases from J, the junction contained 15 bases not matched to a gene. CDR3: CSALGFSGSPHEQYF. DNA for the CDR3: TGCAGCGCTCTGGGCTTTAGCGGGAGCCCCCACGAGCAGTACTTC.

The V and J genes are TRBV6-6 and TRBJ2-1, with 11 bases lining up with TRBD2. Germline assignment: CDR1 MNHNY and CDR2 SVGAGI (reference sequence). CDR3 length: 14 residues. The V and J ends lost 8 bases and 4 bases, in that order; junction bases with no gene match: 4. CDR3 nucleotide sequence: TGTGCCAGCTCCGGGACTAGCGGTTACAATGAGCAGTTCTTC. Translated, it gives CASSGTSGYNEQFF.

The rearrangement joins TRBV27 to TRBJ2-1; TRBD1 aligns across 11 bases. Germline loops: CDR1 MNHEY, CDR2 SMNVEV (reference sequence). V was clipped by 8 bases and J by 15 bases; unmatched bases: 9. CDR3 length equals 12 residues. The CDR3 nucleotides read TGTGCCAGCGCGGACAGGGGGCGGGTTTGGTTCTTC. Its translation is CASADRGRVWFF.

The rearrangement uses TRBV28 and TRBJ2-7, with 14 bases that match TRBD2. Germline CDR1 reads MDHEN; CDR2 reads SYDVKM. The CDR3 contains 15 residues. V dropped 10 bases and J dropped 0; count of bases not matched to a gene: 5. The CDR3 DNA reads as TGTGCCACTCAAGGGACTAGCGGGAGCTCCTACGAGCAGTACTTC. It codes for CATQGTSGSSYEQYF. Full variable domain (remainder filled in from reference TRBV28 and TRBJ2-7): DVKVTQSSRYLVKRTGEKVFLECVQDMDHENMFWYRQDPGLGLRLIYFSYDVKMKEKGDIPEGYSVSREKKERFSLILESASTNQTSMYLCATQGTSGSSYEQYFGPGTRLTVT.

The chain joins TRBV5-4 to TRBJ2-1; tentatively, D is TRBD2 (6 bases). CDR1 SGHNT and CDR2 YYREEE come from the germline V gene (reference sequence). V was pared by 4 bases and J by 6 bases, with 14 bases between. The CDR3 has 14 amino acids. CDR3 loop: CASSQEAGTNEQFF. CDR3 DNA: TGTGCCAGCAGCCAAGAGGCGGGGACCAATGAGCAGTTCTTC.

The chain carries TRBV18 and TRBJ2-3; D is possibly TRBD1 (5 bases). Per the germline V gene, CDR1 is KGHSH and CDR2 is LQKENI. The CDR3 length is 16 residues. Between the trimmed V and J ends, which lost 2 bases and 3 bases, there was a span of 15 bases. DNA for the CDR3: TGTGCCAGCTCACCAAGTCGGCAGGGTTGGACAGATACGCAGTATTTT. Residues: CASSPSRQGWTDTQYF. The full variable domain, its missing parts supplied by reference TRBV18 and TRBJ2-3, is NAGVMQNPRHLVRRRGQEARLRCSPMKGHSHVYWYRQLPEEGLKFMVYLQKENIIDESGMPKERFSAEFPKEGPSILRIQQVVRGDSAAYFCASSPSRQGWTDTQYFGPGTRLTVL.

The V and J genes are TRBV5-1 and TRBJ2-7; tentatively, D is TRBD1 (5 bases). V gave up 0 bases and J gave up 1 base, with 14 bases separating them. Per germline, CDR1 SGHRS and CDR2 YFSETQ. This CDR3 has 16 amino acids. The CDR3 nucleotides read TGCGCCAGCAGCTTGGGGGGCAGCGAGACTTCCTACGAGCAGTACTTC. Translating it yields CASSLGGSETSYEQYF.

J is TRBJ1-3 and V is TRBV9; D unresolved. CDR3 length: 17 residues. V was trimmed by 4 bases and J by 0 bases, leaving 17 bases between them. CDR1 SGDLS and CDR2 YYNGEE come from the germline V gene. The CDR3 nucleotides read TGTGCCAGCAGCTATGACACGTCGCGGGTCTCTGGAAACACCATATATTTT. Translated, it gives CASSYDTSRVSGNTIYF.

The rearrangement joins TRBV5-1 to TRBJ2-5; 10 bases align to TRBD2. This CDR3 has 16 amino acids. V shed 2 bases, J shed 4 bases, and the junction held 8 bases outside the gene matches. The germline CDR1 and CDR2 sequences are SGHRS and YFSETQ. The CDR3 protein is CASSFGLAGVGETQYF. In DNA, the CDR3 is TGCGCCAGCAGCTTTGGGCTAGCGGGAGTGGGAGAGACCCAGTACTTC.

This chain connects TRBV28 to TRBJ1-1; TRBD1 is a possible D gene (5 bases). In germline, CDR1 is MDHEN, CDR2 SYDVKM. The CDR3 extends over 15 amino acids. V lost 0 bases and J lost 0, with 8 bases in between. The CDR3 is CASSLWRTMNTEAFF. The CDR3 DNA is TGTGCCAGCAGTTTATGGCGGACAATGAACACTGAAGCTTTCTTT.

V gene TRBV28 combines with J gene TRBJ2-7; 14 nucleotides align to TRBD2. J lost 3 bases, V lost 6 bases, and 16 bases had no gene match. Per germline, CDR1 MDHEN and CDR2 SYDVKM. The CDR3 is made up of 19 amino acids. CDR3 DNA: TGTGCCAGCAGAGACCGTACCGGGACTAGCGGGAGCTTCATCTACGAGCAGTACTTC. Protein: CASRDRTGTSGSFIYEQYF.

The chain combines TRBV28 with TRBJ2-7; TRBD1 is a possible D gene (6 bases). V shed 4 bases and J shed 3 bases, with 10 bases lying between them. Germline V gene data show CDR1 as MDHEN and CDR2 as SYDVKM. The CDR3 has 13 amino acids. The CDR3 nucleotides read TGTGCCAGCAGTTCGGGACACCACTACGAGCAGTACTTC. Residues: CASSSGHHYEQYF.